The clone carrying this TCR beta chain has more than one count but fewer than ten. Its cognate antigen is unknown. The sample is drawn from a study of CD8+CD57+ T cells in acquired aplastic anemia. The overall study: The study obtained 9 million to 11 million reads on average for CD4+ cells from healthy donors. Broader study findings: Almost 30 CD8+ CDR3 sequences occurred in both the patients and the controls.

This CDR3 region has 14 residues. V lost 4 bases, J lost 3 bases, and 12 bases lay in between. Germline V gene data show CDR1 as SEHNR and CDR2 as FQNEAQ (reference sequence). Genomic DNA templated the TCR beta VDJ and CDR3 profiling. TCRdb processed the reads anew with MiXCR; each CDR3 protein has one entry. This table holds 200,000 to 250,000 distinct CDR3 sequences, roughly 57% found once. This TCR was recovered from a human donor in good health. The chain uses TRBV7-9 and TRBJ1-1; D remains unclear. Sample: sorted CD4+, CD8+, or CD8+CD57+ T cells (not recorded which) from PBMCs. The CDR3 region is CASSSSRSDTEAFF. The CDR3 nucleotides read TGTGCCAGCAGCTCCTCCCGGTCCGACACTGAAGCTTTCTTT. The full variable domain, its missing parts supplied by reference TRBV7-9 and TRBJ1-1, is DTGVSQNPRHKITKRGQNVTFRCDPISEHNRLYWYRQTLGQGPEFLTYFQNEAQLEKSRLLSDRFSAERPKGSFSTLEIQRTEQGDSAMYLCASSSSRSDTEAFFGQGTRLTVV.